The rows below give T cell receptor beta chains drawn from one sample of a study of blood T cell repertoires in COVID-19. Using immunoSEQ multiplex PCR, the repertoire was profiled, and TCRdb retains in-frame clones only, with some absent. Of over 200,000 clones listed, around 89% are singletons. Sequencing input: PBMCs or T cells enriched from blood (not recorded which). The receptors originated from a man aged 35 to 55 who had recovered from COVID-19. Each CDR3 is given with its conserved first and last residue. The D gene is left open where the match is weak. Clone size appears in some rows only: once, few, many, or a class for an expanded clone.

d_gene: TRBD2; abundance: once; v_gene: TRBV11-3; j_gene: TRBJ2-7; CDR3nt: TGTGCCAGCAGCTCTAGCGGATACGAGCAGTACTTC; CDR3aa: CASSSSGYEQYF
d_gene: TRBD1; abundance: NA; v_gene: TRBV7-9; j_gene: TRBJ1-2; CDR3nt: TGTGCCAGCAGCCCCGCCCGGCAGGGGGTGGCTGGCTACACCTTC; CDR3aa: CASSPARQGVAGYTF
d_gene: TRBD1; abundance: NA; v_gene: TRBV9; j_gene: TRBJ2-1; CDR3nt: TGTGCCAGCAGCCCCTGGGGGGACAGGGGCTCGCACAATGAGCAGTTCTTC; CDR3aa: CASSPWGDRGSHNEQFF
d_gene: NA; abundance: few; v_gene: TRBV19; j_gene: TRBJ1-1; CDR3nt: TGTGCCAGTAATAGGCAGGACTATAACACTGAAGCTTTCTTT; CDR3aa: CASNRQDYNTEAFF
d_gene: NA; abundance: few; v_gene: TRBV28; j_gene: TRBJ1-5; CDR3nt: TGTGCCAGCAGGAATGGAGGGGATGGGCAGCCCCAGCATTTT; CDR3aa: CASRNGGDGQPQHF
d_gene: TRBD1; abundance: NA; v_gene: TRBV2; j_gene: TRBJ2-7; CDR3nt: TGTGCCACCCTACCGGACAGGGTTGGAGAGCAGTACTTC; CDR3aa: CATLPDRVGEQYF
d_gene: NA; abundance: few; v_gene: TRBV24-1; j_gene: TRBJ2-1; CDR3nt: TGTGCCACCAGTGACTTAGGGAGTGTCCACAATGAGCAGTTCTTC; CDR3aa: CATSDLGSVHNEQFF
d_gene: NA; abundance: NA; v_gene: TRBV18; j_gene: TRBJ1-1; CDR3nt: TGTGCCAGCTCACCTACAGGTATGAACACTGAAGCTTTCTTT; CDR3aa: CASSPTGMNTEAFF
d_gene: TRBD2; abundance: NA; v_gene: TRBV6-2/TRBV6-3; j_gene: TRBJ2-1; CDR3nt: TGTGCCAGCAGTCGCCCTAGCGGGATCACCCCCCACAATGAGCAGTTCTTC; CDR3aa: CASSRPSGITPHNEQFF
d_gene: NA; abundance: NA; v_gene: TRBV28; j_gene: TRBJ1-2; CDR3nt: TGTGCCAGCAGTCAAGACCAGGCCGGCGGCTACACCTTC; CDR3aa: CASSQDQAGGYTF
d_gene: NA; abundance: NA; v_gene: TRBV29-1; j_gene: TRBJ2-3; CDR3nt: TGCAGCGTTGGCCCAGGGGATAGCACAGATACGCAGTATTTT; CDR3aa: CSVGPGDSTDTQYF
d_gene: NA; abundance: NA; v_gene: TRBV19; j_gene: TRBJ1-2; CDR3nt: TGTGCCAGTAGTTCGAGGGGGACACGAAGCTATGGCTACACCTTC; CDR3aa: CASSSRGTRSYGYTF
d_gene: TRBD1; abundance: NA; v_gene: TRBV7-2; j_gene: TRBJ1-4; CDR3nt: TGTGCCAGCAGCTTTCAGGGGGGCTATGAAAAACTGTTTTTT; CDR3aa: CASSFQGGYEKLFF
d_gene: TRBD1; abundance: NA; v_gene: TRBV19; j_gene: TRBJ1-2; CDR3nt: TGTGCCAGTAGTATTGAGAGGACAGGGCCTAACTATGGCTACACCTTC; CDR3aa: CASSIERTGPNYGYTF
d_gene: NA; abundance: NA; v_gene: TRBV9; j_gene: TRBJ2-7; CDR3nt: TGTGCCAGCAGCGTAGCCCTCCCCGGTGAGCAGTACTTC; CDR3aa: CASSVALPGEQYF
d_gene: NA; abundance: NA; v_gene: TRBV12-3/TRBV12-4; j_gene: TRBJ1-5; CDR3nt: TGTGCCAGCAGTTCACGGAGCAATCAGCCCCAGCATTTT; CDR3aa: CASSSRSNQPQHF
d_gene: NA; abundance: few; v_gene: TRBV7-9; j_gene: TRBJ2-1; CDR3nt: TGTGCCAGCAGCCCCCAGATAGGGGATGAGCAGTTCTTC; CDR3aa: CASSPQIGDEQFF
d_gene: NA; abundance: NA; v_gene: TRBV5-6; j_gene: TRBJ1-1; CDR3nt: TGTGCCAGCAGCCTTTGGCTCGCTGAAGCTTTCTTT; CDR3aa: CASSLWLAEAFF
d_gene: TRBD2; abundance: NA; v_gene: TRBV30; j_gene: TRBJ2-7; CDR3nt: TGTGCCTGGAGTGTACTGGGGCGGGGGGGTCCCTACGAGCAGTACTTC; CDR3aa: CAWSVLGRGGPYEQYF
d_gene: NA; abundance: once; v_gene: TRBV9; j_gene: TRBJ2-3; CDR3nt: TGTGCCAGCAGCGTAGTTGCAGGGATCACAGATACGCAGTATTTT; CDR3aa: CASSVVAGITDTQYF
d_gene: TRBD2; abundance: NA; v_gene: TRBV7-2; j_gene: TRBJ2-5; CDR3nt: TGTGCCAGCAGCGCCCAAGGAGCGGGAGGCCCCGTCCAAGAGACCCAGTACTTC; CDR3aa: CASSAQGAGGPVQETQYF
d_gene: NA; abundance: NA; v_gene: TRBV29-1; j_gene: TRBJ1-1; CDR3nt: TGCAGCGTTGTCCGTCAGGGGTCTGGCTCTGGTGAAGCTTTCTTT; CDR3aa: CSVVRQGSGSGEAFF
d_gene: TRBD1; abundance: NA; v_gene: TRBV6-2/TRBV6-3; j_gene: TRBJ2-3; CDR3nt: TGTGCCAGCAGTAGTGGGACAGAAACAACCAATACGCAGTATTTT; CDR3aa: CASSSGTETTNTQYF
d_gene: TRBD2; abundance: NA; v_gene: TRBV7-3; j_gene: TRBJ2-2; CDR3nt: TGTGCCAGCAGCTTAGCGGGAGGGGACACCGGGGAGCTGTTTTTT; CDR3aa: CASSLAGGDTGELFF
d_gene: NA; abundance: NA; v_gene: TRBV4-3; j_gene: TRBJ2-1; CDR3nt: TGCGCCAGCAGCCAAGATACGAGCTGGACACCACCTTCTTACAATGAGCAGTTCTTC; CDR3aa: CASSQDTSWTPPSYNEQFF
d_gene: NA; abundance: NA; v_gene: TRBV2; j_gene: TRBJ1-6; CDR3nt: TGTGCCAGCAGGGGAGTCGGCAGTGGTAATTCACCCCTCCACTTT; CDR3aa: CASRGVGSGNSPLHF
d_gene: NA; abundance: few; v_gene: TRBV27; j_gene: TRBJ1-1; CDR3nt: TGTGCCAGCAGCCGAACAGGGAACACTGAAGCTTTCTTT; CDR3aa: CASSRTGNTEAFF
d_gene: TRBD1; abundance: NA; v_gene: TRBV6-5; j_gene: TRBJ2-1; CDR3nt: TGTGCCAGCAGGGGACAGGGGACCCAAATCGGGCAGTTCTTC; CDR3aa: CASRGQGTQIGQFF
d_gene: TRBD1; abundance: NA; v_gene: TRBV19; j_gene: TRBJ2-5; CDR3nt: TGTGCCAGTAGTACTCTAAGGACAGGGCGAGAGACCCAGTACTTC; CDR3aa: CASSTLRTGRETQYF
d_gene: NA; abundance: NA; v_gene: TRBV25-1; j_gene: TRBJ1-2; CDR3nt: TGTGCCAGCACCCCGCCAGGGCCGTCGTATGGCTACACCTTC; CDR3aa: CASTPPGPSYGYTF
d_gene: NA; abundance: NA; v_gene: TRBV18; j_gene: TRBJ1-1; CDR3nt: TGTGCCAGCTCACCTGCCCGAGCCCCAAACGAAGCTTTCTTT; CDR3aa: CASSPARAPNEAFF
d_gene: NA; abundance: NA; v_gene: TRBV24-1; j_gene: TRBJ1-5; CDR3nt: TGTGCCACCAGTGATTTCCCTGGCCAGCCCCAGCATTTT; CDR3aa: CATSDFPGQPQHF
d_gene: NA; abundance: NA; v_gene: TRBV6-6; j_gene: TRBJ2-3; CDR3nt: TGTGCCAGCAGTTTTCGAGCGCCAGATACGCAGTATTTT; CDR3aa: CASSFRAPDTQYF
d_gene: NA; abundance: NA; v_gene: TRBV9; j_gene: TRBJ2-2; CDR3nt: TGTGCCAGCAGCGTAGAGGGAGTCGGGGAGCTGTTTTTT; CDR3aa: CASSVEGVGELFF
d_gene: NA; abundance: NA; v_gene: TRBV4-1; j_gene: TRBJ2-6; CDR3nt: TGCGCCAGCAGCCAAACGGGATACAACTCTGGGGCCAACGTCCTGACTTTC; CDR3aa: CASSQTGYNSGANVLTF
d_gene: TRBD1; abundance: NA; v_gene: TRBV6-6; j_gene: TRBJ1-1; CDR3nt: TGTGCCAGCAGTCGACAGGGAGGTGTAGCTGAAGCTTTCTTT; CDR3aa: CASSRQGGVAEAFF
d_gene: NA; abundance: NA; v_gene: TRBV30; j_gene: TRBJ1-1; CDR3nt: TGTGCCTGGAAATTGGGGGGGAACACTGAAGCTTTCTTT; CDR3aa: CAWKLGGNTEAFF
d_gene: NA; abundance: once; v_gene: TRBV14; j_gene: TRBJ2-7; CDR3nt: TGTGCCAGCAGCCGGGTCGGCAGGTCCTACGAGCAGTACTTC; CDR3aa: CASSRVGRSYEQYF
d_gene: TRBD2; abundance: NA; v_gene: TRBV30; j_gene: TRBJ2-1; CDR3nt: TGTGCCTGGAGTGTACTTCGCGGCTCGGGAGGGCGGGGAGTGGGTGAGCAGTTCTTC; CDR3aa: CAWSVLRGSGGRGVGEQFF
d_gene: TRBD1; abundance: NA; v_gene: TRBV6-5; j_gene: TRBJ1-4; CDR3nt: TGTGCCACCGGGACAGAACCTAATGAAAAACTGTTTTTT; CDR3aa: CATGTEPNEKLFF
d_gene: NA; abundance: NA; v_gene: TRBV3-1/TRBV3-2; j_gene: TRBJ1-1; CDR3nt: TGTGCCAGCAGTTTCGGAGGGAGGGCTGAAGCTTTCTTT; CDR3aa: CASSFGGRAEAFF
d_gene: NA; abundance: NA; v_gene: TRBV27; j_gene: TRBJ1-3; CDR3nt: TGTGCCAGCAGAGCCCTAGGGGGGGCCGGTGGAAACACCATATATTTT; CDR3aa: CASRALGGAGGNTIYF
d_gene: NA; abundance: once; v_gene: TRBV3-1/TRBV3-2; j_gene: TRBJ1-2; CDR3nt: TGTGCCAGCAGCCAAGGGGACACCTATGGCTACACCTTC; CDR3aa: CASSQGDTYGYTF
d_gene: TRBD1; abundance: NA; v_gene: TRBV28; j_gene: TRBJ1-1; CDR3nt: TGTGCCAGCAGGACCGGGACAGTCTTTCATGAAGCTTTCTTT; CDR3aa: CASRTGTVFHEAFF
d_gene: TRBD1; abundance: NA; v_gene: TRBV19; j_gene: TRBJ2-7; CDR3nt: TGTGCCAGTAGTATAGCATACCGGGACAGGATTTCCGAGCAGTACTTC; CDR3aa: CASSIAYRDRISEQYF
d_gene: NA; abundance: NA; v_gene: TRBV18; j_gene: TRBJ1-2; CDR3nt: TGTGCCAGCTCACTCTCACATGGGGACAATAACTATGGCTACACCTTC; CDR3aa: CASSLSHGDNNYGYTF
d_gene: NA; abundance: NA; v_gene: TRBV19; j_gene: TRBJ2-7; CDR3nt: TGTGCCAGTAGTATAGCACCAGGTCCTCGCTACGAGCAGTACTTC; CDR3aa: CASSIAPGPRYEQYF
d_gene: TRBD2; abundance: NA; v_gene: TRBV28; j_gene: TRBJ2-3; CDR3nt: TGTGCCAGCAGTTTGCCAGGGAGGGGAACAGATACGCAGTATTTT; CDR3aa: CASSLPGRGTDTQYF